The subject of this entry is one T cell receptor beta chain. Its antigen is not known. This sample was included in a study of OX40 agonist ivuxolimab in advanced cancers. Study information: Intravenous ivuxolimab was administered to patients every 2 weeks at 0.01 to 10 mg/kg. Each dose-escalation patient presented with hepatocellular carcinoma, melanoma, renal cell or head and neck cancer. Overall study findings and caveats: In the 0.1-3.0 mg/kg groups, partial responders showed among the lowest expansion.

This CDR3 comprises 15 residues. Per germline, CDR1 MNHEY and CDR2 SVGAGI. After removal of 4 bases from V and 7 bases from J, the junction contained 10 bases not matched to a gene. Generated by immunoSEQ multiplex PCR, the TCRdb table keeps only in-frame clones and is missing some. The sample consists of tens of thousands of clones, roughly 79% of them appearing once. The source material was CD4+ or CD8+ T cells sorted from blood, sampled in a trial of the OX40 agonist ivuxolimab. This sequence originates from an adult with an advanced solid tumor such as melanoma, head and neck, liver or kidney cancer. The chain carries TRBV6-5 and TRBJ2-1; TRBD1 agrees at 7 bases. This CDR3 is CASSFHQGVKNEQFF. The CDR3 DNA is TGTGCCAGCAGTTTCCATCAGGGGGTAAAGAATGAGCAGTTCTTC.